Listed below are T cell receptor beta chains from one sample, sequenced in a study of radiotherapy plus CTLA-4 blockade in lung cancer. Clones were read by immunoSEQ multiplex PCR, and TCRdb kept only the in-frame ones, dropping some. The sample lists tens of thousands of clones; 78% were seen once. The sample here was peripheral blood, taken from a patient treated with radiotherapy plus ipilimumab. The receptors were sampled from a human donor with non-small cell lung cancer who had a partial response to radiotherapy plus ipilimumab. Some clones in this sample may be carry-over from other donors' samples. The CDR3 runs from the conserved cysteine through the conserved F or W. The D gene is left open where the match is weak. Clone sizes are given selectively: once, few, many, or a class where the clone is expanded.

size,J,D,V,DNA,CDR3
many,TRBJ2-7,-,TRBV10-1,TGCGCCATCCACCCAGTACAGTACGAGCAGTACTTC,CAIHPVQYEQYF
once,TRBJ2-3,TRBD2,TRBV7-3,TGTGCCAGCAGCTTAAGAGCGGGGGTGGCCACAGATACGCAGTATTTT,CASSLRAGVATDTQYF
-,TRBJ2-7,TRBD2,TRBV6-5,TGTGCCAGCAGGGGGGGAGGGACCTACGAGCAGTACTTC,CASRGGGTYEQYF
-,TRBJ1-3,-,TRBV18,TGTGCCAGCTCACAGGCGGATGGCCTCTTGATTACTGGAAACACCATATATTTT,CASSQADGLLITGNTIYF
-,TRBJ1-5,TRBD1,TRBV27,TGTGCCAGCACCCCGACAGGGGGCAATCAGCCCCAGCATTTT,CASTPTGGNQPQHF
-,TRBJ1-1,-,TRBV5-4,TGTGCCAGCAGCTTGAATTCGGGGGTTCTCCCTGAAGCTTTCTTT,CASSLNSGVLPEAFF
-,TRBJ2-7,-,TRBV19,TGTGCCAGTAGTATAGGCGCCGAGCAGTACTTC,CASSIGAEQYF
-,TRBJ2-7,-,TRBV29-1,TGCAGCGTTGAAGACCCAGGGGTCTCCTACGAGCAGTACTTC,CSVEDPGVSYEQYF
few,TRBJ1-3,-,TRBV5-8,TGTGCCAGCACCACCATCGGGGGGTCGACGTATTTT,CASTTIGGSTYF
-,TRBJ2-3,TRBD1,TRBV10-3,TGTGCCATCAGTGAGTTGGGACAGGGATCAGATACGCAGTATTTT,CAISELGQGSDTQYF
once,TRBJ2-3,-,TRBV29-1,TGCAGCACCCCAACCTGGGGGGGCACAGATACGCAGTATTTT,CSTPTWGGTDTQYF
-,TRBJ2-3,TRBD2,TRBV2,TGTGCCAGCAGTGAATGGACTAGCGGGGCAGATACGCAGTATTTT,CASSEWTSGADTQYF
-,TRBJ1-4,TRBD1,TRBV27,TGTGCCAGCAGCTTACCAACAGGGGGGCGGGAAAAACTGTTTTTT,CASSLPTGGREKLFF
few,TRBJ1-3,-,TRBV10-1,TGCGCCAGCAGTTGGGCCCCTTATTTT,CASSWAPYF
once,TRBJ2-7,-,TRBV28,TGTGCCAGCAGCGTGGGCAGGGGTGTAGACCTAGGCGAGCAGTACTTC,CASSVGRGVDLGEQYF
-,TRBJ1-1,-,TRBV4-1,TGCGCCAGCAGCTTGGAGGGGCTACGCTCTGAAGCTTTCTTT,CASSLEGLRSEAFF
-,TRBJ1-6,-,TRBV9,TGTGCCAGCAGCAGCGGACCCCAAGAGTCACCCCTCCACTTT,CASSSGPQESPLHF
-,TRBJ2-5,TRBD1,TRBV7-9,TGTGCCAGCAGCTTAGGGGGACAGCCTCCCCAAGAGACCCAGTACTTC,CASSLGGQPPQETQYF
once,TRBJ2-5,TRBD1,TRBV5-4,TGTGCCAGCAGCAATAACAGGGGGCGCGGAGAGACCCAGTACTTC,CASSNNRGRGETQYF
-,TRBJ2-2,-,TRBV28,TGTGCCAGCAGGTACACCAGCACCGGGGAGCTGTTTTTT,CASRYTSTGELFF
few,TRBJ1-2,-,TRBV5-6,TGTGCCAGCAGCTTGCCGGGGGTGGACTATGGCTACACCTTC,CASSLPGVDYGYTF
-,TRBJ2-7,TRBD2,TRBV27,TGTGCCAGCAAACTAGCGGGAGGGTACGAGCAGTACTTC,CASKLAGGYEQYF
-,TRBJ2-3,TRBD1,TRBV29-1,TGCAGCGTTGATCACCCGACAGGGGGCACAGATACGCAGTATTTT,CSVDHPTGGTDTQYF
-,TRBJ2-3,TRBD2,TRBV9,TGTGCCAGCAGCGTAGGAGGGAGGGGCACAGATACGCAGTATTTT,CASSVGGRGTDTQYF
-,TRBJ2-7,-,TRBV28,TGTGCCAGCAGTTTAGGCGGGGACCCCTACGAGCAGTACTTC,CASSLGGDPYEQYF
-,TRBJ2-3,TRBD2,TRBV29-1,TGCAGCGTCCCCCAACTAGCGGGAGCAGATACGCAGTATTTT,CSVPQLAGADTQYF
-,TRBJ2-7,-,TRBV5-5,TGTGCCAGCAGCTTGGTCGGGAACCTCCTGCTCTACGAGCAGTACTTC,CASSLVGNLLLYEQYF
-,TRBJ2-3,-,TRBV5-1,TGCGCCAGCAGCTTGGGGTTAGCTTGGACAGATACGCAGTATTTT,CASSLGLAWTDTQYF
-,TRBJ1-5,-,TRBV15,TGTGCCACCAGCCAAATACGACCGGGGGGCGGCGGTTACAATCAGCCCCAGCATTTT,CATSQIRPGGGGYNQPQHF
-,TRBJ1-1,-,TRBV6-4,TGTGCCAGCAGTGAAACCAGGGTGACTGAAGCTTTCTTT,CASSETRVTEAFF
-,TRBJ1-3,-,TRBV5-8,TGTGCCAGCAGCCCGATATGGCCGGGAAACACCATATATTTT,CASSPIWPGNTIYF
-,TRBJ2-7,TRBD1,TRBV19,TGTGCCAGTAGCCGTCCCGGGACAGGGGTTAAAAGCGACGAGCAGTACTTC,CASSRPGTGVKSDEQYF
-,TRBJ2-3,-,TRBV9,TGTGCCAGCAGCGAACAGGGATTGGGTTTGGCAGATACGCAGTATTTT,CASSEQGLGLADTQYF
-,TRBJ1-4,-,TRBV5-4,TGTGCCAGCAGCCGACCTACAGGGAGTGGTGCAACTAATGAAAAACTGTTTTTT,CASSRPTGSGATNEKLFF
few,TRBJ1-5,-,TRBV2,TGTGCCAGCAGTGAAGGCCGGACTGCTCAGCCCCAGCATTTT,CASSEGRTAQPQHF
few,TRBJ1-1,-,TRBV10-3,TGTGCCATCAGGGACACCCCAGGGAACACTGAAGCTTTCTTT,CAIRDTPGNTEAFF
-,TRBJ1-2,TRBD1,TRBV29-1,TGCAGCGTCCGAGTGGGACAGGCCAGTGGCTACACCTTC,CSVRVGQASGYTF
few,TRBJ1-5,-,TRBV7-6,TGTGCCAGCAGCTCGATAAAGGGGTTTCAGCCCCAGCATTTT,CASSSIKGFQPQHF
few,TRBJ1-3,TRBD1,TRBV18,TGTGCCAGCTCACCCGACGACAGGGGGACTGGAAACACCATATATTTT,CASSPDDRGTGNTIYF
-,TRBJ2-1,-,TRBV2,TGTGCCAGCAGCTGGGACATCAAAAGCTCCTACAATGAGCAGTTCTTC,CASSWDIKSSYNEQFF
-,TRBJ2-2,-,TRBV5-6,TGTGCCAGCAGCACCCTCCCTGAGATTAACACCGGGGAGCTGTTTTTT,CASSTLPEINTGELFF
-,TRBJ2-3,TRBD2,TRBV28,TGTGCCAGCAGTTTTTTGCGGGGGGGATCAGATACGCAGTATTTT,CASSFLRGGSDTQYF
-,TRBJ2-7,-,TRBV4-3,TGCGCCAGCAGCCAACAAGTGTCGGCCAGGGGAATCTACGAGCAGTACTTC,CASSQQVSARGIYEQYF
few,TRBJ2-3,-,TRBV5-1,TGCGCCAGCAGCTCCCAGGGATCTGTGGATACGCAGTATTTT,CASSSQGSVDTQYF
-,TRBJ2-2,TRBD2,TRBV28,TGTGCCAGCAGTGGGACTAGCGGGTACATTCGGGAGCTGTTTTTT,CASSGTSGYIRELFF
-,TRBJ1-6,-,TRBV2,TGTGCCAGCAGTGGGACAGCCTATAATTCACCCCTCCACTTT,CASSGTAYNSPLHF
once,TRBJ2-5,-,TRBV7-9,TGTGCCAGCAGCTTCGCCCGGGGAGACCAAGAGACCCAGTACTTC,CASSFARGDQETQYF
-,TRBJ2-7,-,TRBV18,TGTGCCAGCTCGTCCGGAGTTGACTACGAGCAGTACTTC,CASSSGVDYEQYF
-,TRBJ1-1,TRBD1,TRBV2,TGTGCCAGCACCAGGGACAGGGTGAACACTGAAGCTTTCTTT,CASTRDRVNTEAFF
-,TRBJ2-5,TRBD2,TRBV5-1,TGCGCCAGCAGCTTGGGGTTAGCGGGTTTACAAGAGACCCAGTACTTC,CASSLGLAGLQETQYF
-,TRBJ2-5,TRBD2,TRBV30,TGTGCCTGGAGTGAGGGACTAGCGGGAGGGCCGGAGACCCAGTACTTC,CAWSEGLAGGPETQYF